The present T cell receptor beta chain was sequenced within a study of control samples from healthy donors and cancer patients. V lost 5 bases and J 6 bases, leaving 20 bases between the germline ends. Germline values: CDR1 MNHEY, CDR2 SMNVEV (reference sequence). This CDR3 comprises 15 residues. Only in-frame clones appear in the TCRdb table, and some are missing; sequencing was by immunoSEQ multiplex PCR. The sample records about 55,000 clones, approximately 94% being singletons. Sequencing input: blood. The TCR was taken from a woman under 30 in good health. The chain joins TRBV27 to TRBJ2-7; no firm D call. The CDR3, as DNA: TGTGCCAGCAGTCCTCCGGGTCTTTTAAAGGGCGAGCAGTACTTC. Protein sequence: CASSPPGLLKGEQYF.